Listed below are T cell receptor beta chains from one sample, sequenced in a study of naive and memory T cell subsets. TCRdb independently ran MiXCR on the 5' RACE reads; one entry per CDR3 protein. Among over 50,000 distinct CDR3 sequences listed, 6.5% to 8.5% were seen once. These receptors were collected from a female donor in good health. Both conserved end residues are part of each CDR3. Each record gives: clone size, V gene, J gene, D gene, CDR3 DNA, CDR3 protein. A D gene is named only where the DNA matches it firmly. Clone size appears in some rows only: once, few, many, or a class for an expanded clone.

many	TRBV6-1	TRBJ1-1	TRBD1	TGTGCCAGCAGAGAACCGGACAGGGGGCGAAAAAGTGAAGCTTTCTTT	CASREPDRGRKSEAFF
many	TRBV6-1	TRBJ1-5	-	TGTGCCAGCAGGGAGGGGCTTGTAAGTGTGGCCCAGCATTTT	CASREGLVSVAQHF
-	TRBV6-1	TRBJ2-5	TRBD2	TGTGCCAGCAGAGGCGGGGGGGCGGTAGAGACCCAGTACTTC	CASRGGGAVETQYF
many	TRBV12-3/TRBV12-4	TRBJ2-7	TRBD1	TGTGCCAGCAATGGACAGGGGGCGGTCTACGAGCAGTACTTC	CASNGQGAVYEQYF
many	TRBV7-2	TRBJ1-1	TRBD1	TGTGCCAGCAGCTTCTGGACAGGGCCGGCTGAAGCTTTCTTT	CASSFWTGPAEAFF
few	TRBV6-5	TRBJ2-5	TRBD2	TGTGCCAGCAATAAGCGGGGGGAACAAGAGACCCAGTACTTC	CASNKRGEQETQYF
few	TRBV12-3/TRBV12-4	TRBJ2-7	-	TGTGCCAGCAGTAATGGTTACTACGAGCAGTACTTC	CASSNGYYEQYF
many	TRBV5-6	TRBJ2-3	-	TGTGCCAGCAGCTTGGGGGACTTGCAAACAGATACGCAGTATTTT	CASSLGDLQTDTQYF
many	TRBV29-1	TRBJ1-1	-	TGCAGCGGGGGACGGGACACTGAAGCTTTCTTT	CSGGRDTEAFF
few	TRBV15	TRBJ2-3	-	TGTGCCACCAGCAGAGATGACTCCAGGGGGGGCACAGATACGCAGTATTTT	CATSRDDSRGGTDTQYF
few	TRBV7-6	TRBJ2-3	-	TGTGCCAGCAGCTTTTTACAGACCACAGATACGCAGTATTTT	CASSFLQTTDTQYF
few	TRBV7-9	TRBJ1-1	-	TGTGCCAGCAGCTTAAGCAGGGGATGGACTGAAGCTTTCTTT	CASSLSRGWTEAFF
many	TRBV20-1	TRBJ1-1	-	TGCAGTGCTAGAGGGGACCCGAACACTGAAGCTTTCTTT	CSARGDPNTEAFF
-	TRBV13	TRBJ1-5	-	TGTGCCAGCAGCTTAGGGTGGAGTCAGCCCCAGCATTTT	CASSLGWSQPQHF
-	TRBV6-1	TRBJ2-3	-	TGTGCCAGCAGGGGGGACCGAGAGGGTACGCAGTATTTT	CASRGDREGTQYF
many	TRBV20-1	TRBJ2-1	-	TGCAGTGCTAGTGTACTAGCCGAGTTCTTC	CSASVLAEFF
many	TRBV27	TRBJ2-5	-	TGTGCCAGCAGTTTAATATACGGGCCAGAGACCCAGTACTTC	CASSLIYGPETQYF
many	TRBV6-1	TRBJ1-2	-	TGTGCCAGCGGCCGTTACGCTGCGAACTATGGCTACACCTTC	CASGRYAANYGYTF
few	TRBV25-1	TRBJ1-1	-	TGTGCCAGCAGTGAACCGCCGCTTGGGGAGGGTATCACTGAAGCTTTCTTT	CASSEPPLGEGITEAFF
-	TRBV6-5	TRBJ2-2	TRBD2	TGTGCCAGCTCTCGACTAGCGGGGTCTTCTGACACCGGGGAGCTGTTTTTT	CASSRLAGSSDTGELFF
few	TRBV10-3	TRBJ2-4	TRBD2	TGTGCCATCAGTGAGTTTACTAGCGGGGGCGTCGGCAAAAACATTCAGTACTTC	CAISEFTSGGVGKNIQYF
-	TRBV6-5	TRBJ1-6	TRBD1	TGTGCCAGCAGTTCTTCCGGGACAGGGGGCAATTCACCCCTCCACTTT	CASSSSGTGGNSPLHF
few	TRBV6-1	TRBJ1-4	-	TGTGCCAGCAGTCCCCGGACGAGCCTTAATGAAAAACTGTTTTTT	CASSPRTSLNEKLFF
many	TRBV30	TRBJ1-5	-	TGTGCCTGGAGTGTAAGGTATGGGACCCCCGGGTTCCAGCCCCAGCATTTT	CAWSVRYGTPGFQPQHF
-	TRBV4-2	TRBJ1-1	TRBD1	TGTGCCAGCAGCCAAGCTATGACAGGGGGCTGGGCTGAAGCTTTCTTT	CASSQAMTGGWAEAFF
many	TRBV5-1	TRBJ2-5	TRBD2	TGCGCCAGCAGTCGGACTAGCACGGCGGAGACCCAGTACTTC	CASSRTSTAETQYF
many	TRBV29-1	TRBJ2-5	-	TGCAGCGTTGTCCCGAGCGAGGGGACCCAGTACTTC	CSVVPSEGTQYF
few	TRBV30	TRBJ1-4	-	TGTGCCTGGACCTCAAGGGACGGCGCAACTAATGAAAAACTGTTTTTT	CAWTSRDGATNEKLFF
-	TRBV9	TRBJ2-1	-	TGTGCCAGCAGCCCGGGGTCAAGCTCCTACAATGAGCAGTTCTTC	CASSPGSSSYNEQFF
-	TRBV6-2/TRBV6-3	TRBJ1-4	-	TGTGCCAGCAGTTCCGCAGGGGCGTCTAATGAAAAACTGTTTTTT	CASSSAGASNEKLFF
many	TRBV5-5	TRBJ2-1	-	TGTGCCAGCAGCTTGGTCGGAGAGTACAATGAGCAGTTCTTC	CASSLVGEYNEQFF
many	TRBV9	TRBJ2-1	TRBD2	TGTGCCAGCAGCGGTAGACTAGCGGGGGCCCACAATGAGCAGTTCTTC	CASSGRLAGAHNEQFF
-	TRBV4-1	TRBJ1-6	-	TGCGCCAGCAACCTTCAGCAAAGCTATAATTCACCCCTCCACTTT	CASNLQQSYNSPLHF
few	TRBV6-6	TRBJ1-4	-	TGTGCCAGCAGACCAAAACTGGCAACTAATGAAAAACTGTTTTTT	CASRPKLATNEKLFF
many	TRBV7-9	TRBJ1-6	-	TGTGCCAGCAGCTCTGATAGCTCCTATAATTCACCCCTCCACTTT	CASSSDSSYNSPLHF
-	TRBV2	TRBJ2-3	-	TGTGCCAGCGTGGTGTGGGGCCGTGCAGATACGCAGTATTTT	CASVVWGRADTQYF
-	TRBV7-9	TRBJ2-1	TRBD2	TGTGCCAGCAGCCCATCGAGGACTAGCGCCTACAATGAGCAGTTCTTC	CASSPSRTSAYNEQFF
-	TRBV5-4	TRBJ2-5	-	TGTGCCAGCAGCTTCCCCTACAAGGAGAAGACCCAGTACTTC	CASSFPYKEKTQYF
-	TRBV12-3/TRBV12-4	TRBJ2-7	-	TGTGCCAGCAGTCCCCCCGGACACCTAGTCTACGAGCAGTACTTC	CASSPPGHLVYEQYF
many	TRBV7-3	TRBJ1-2	-	TGTGCCAGCAGCTTACATCCGGGACTGGATGGCTACACCTTC	CASSLHPGLDGYTF
-	TRBV29-1	TRBJ1-1	-	TGCAGCGCCGGGGCGGGAAACACTGAAGCTTTCTTT	CSAGAGNTEAFF
many	TRBV27	TRBJ1-2	-	TGTGCCAGCAGTTTCTCGGGGGGCGATGGCTACACCTTC	CASSFSGGDGYTF
few	TRBV6-2/TRBV6-3	TRBJ2-1	TRBD1	TGTGCCAGCAGTTTCCTACAGGGGCTCTACAATGAGCAGTTCTTC	CASSFLQGLYNEQFF
many	TRBV5-5	TRBJ1-1	TRBD1	TGTGCCAGCAGCGCCGGACAGGTTCTGTACACTGAAGCTTTCTTT	CASSAGQVLYTEAFF
many	TRBV6-5	TRBJ1-4	-	TGTGCCAGCAGTTATTGGGGACAACCGACGGAAAAACTGTTTTTT	CASSYWGQPTEKLFF
-	TRBV27	TRBJ1-3	-	TGTGCCAGCAGTTTAAAAATCGCCGACACCATATATTTT	CASSLKIADTIYF
-	TRBV5-1	TRBJ1-4	-	TGCGCCAGCAGCAGAGGTGCAACTAATGAAAAACTGTTTTTT	CASSRGATNEKLFF
few	TRBV6-2/TRBV6-3	TRBJ2-3	-	TGTGCCAGCAGTTACGGTCTTGAACTTATCACAGATACGCAGTATTTT	CASSYGLELITDTQYF
-	TRBV3-1	TRBJ1-6	-	TGTGCCAGCAGCCAGGGGAATTCACCCCTCCACTTT	CASSQGNSPLHF
many	TRBV28	TRBJ1-6	TRBD1	TGTGCCAGCAGAACGAACAGGGGCTATAATTCACCCCTCCACTTT	CASRTNRGYNSPLHF
many	TRBV12-3/TRBV12-4	TRBJ1-1	-	TGTGCCAGCAGTCCGAGGTGGGGCAGGGGAGCGCCTGAAGCTTTCTTT	CASSPRWGRGAPEAFF
-	TRBV4-3	TRBJ2-1	-	TGCGCCAGCAGCCAAGTCCGGGGGATATCGGGCAATGAGCAGTTCTTC	CASSQVRGISGNEQFF
few	TRBV29-1	TRBJ2-1	-	TGCAGCGTTAGTGGCTCGAGCTCCTACAATGAGCAGTTCTTC	CSVSGSSSYNEQFF
-	TRBV7-2	TRBJ2-2	TRBD1	TGTGCCAGCAGCTTTCAAACAGGGGCCGGGGAGCTGTTTTTT	CASSFQTGAGELFF
few	TRBV6-2/TRBV6-3	TRBJ2-6	-	TGTGCCAGCAGCTACCTCCCGGGACGGGAATCCTCTGGGGCCAACGTCCTGACTTTC	CASSYLPGRESSGANVLTF